This T cell receptor (beta chain) was captured by sequencing in a study of cytomegalovirus exposure and HLA in healthy donors (TCRdb year 2017). Turning to the overall study: The 666 repertoires of the first cohort and the 95 to 150 validation repertoires were produced on the same platform, according to a later analysis. The study aimed to test whether signatures of past pathogen exposure could be identified by cataloging public T cell receptors. Along with the approximately 700-subject first cohort, a separate validation cohort of more than 90 different subjects was used. The study combined high-throughput TCR immunosequencing, statistical association of individual TCRs with disease status, and machine learning to predict cytomegalovirus infection status.

Remarks on this clone: The antigen it recognizes is unknown. Qualities for individual bases were not recorded, and no much larger clone is one base off.

Overall results and qualifications from the work: All 120 or so repertoires were used to score co-occurrence in the validation cohort in a later analysis, because that analysis had no HLA typing for the cohort. Most TCR sequences were seen in very few donors, while some public TCRs were found in many individuals. In both the original and validation cohorts, the classifier was reported to diagnose cytomegalovirus status with high specificity and sensitivity. The authors suggested that the approach could potentially be generalized to other disease states and immunological phenotypes. In the study, around 150 TCR beta chains were listed as associated with cytomegalovirus. In a later analysis, TCRs clustered in the first cohort were found to also tend to co-occur in the roughly 120 validation repertoires, with 94% of cluster scores above 0. A few of the identified cytomegalovirus-associated TCR beta chains were confirmed in vitro to be specific for cytomegalovirus antigens.

The donors belonged to the validation cohort of 90 to 150 subjects, which was separate from the roughly 700-subject first cohort. Libraries were built with the immunoSEQ multiplex PCR assay. Per the original workflow: A statistical classification framework was built for diagnosing cytomegalovirus status from the catalog of TCR beta chain sequences. Held by TCRdb, this immuneACCESS table contains in-frame sequences only and omits some clones. Under half of the omission traces to an unresolved V gene where checked; the cause of the rest is unknown. V and J calls and clone size come straight from that table; D and trimming were deduced from the DNA. In all, the sample holds under 200,000 clones, and 80% to 85% of those were seen once. The top ten hold roughly 1.2% of the sample. V drops 1 base and J drops 5 bases, leaving 15 bases in between. Including cysteine and phenylalanine, the CDR3 has 15 amino acids. Only the CDR3 DNA stays, 45 bases, in frame from base 1. As encoded in the germline V gene, CDR1 is SGHRS while CDR2 is YFSETQ.

This TCR derives from a woman younger than 45 in good health and CMV-seronegative. Sequenced: PBMCs. The chain is assembled from TRBV5-1 and TRBJ2-5; 7 matching bases give a weak D call of TRBD2. The DNA sequence is given as TGCGCCAGCAGCTTGCGGGCCGGGGGGCGGGAGACCCAGTACTTC. This is translated as CASSLRAGGRETQYF.